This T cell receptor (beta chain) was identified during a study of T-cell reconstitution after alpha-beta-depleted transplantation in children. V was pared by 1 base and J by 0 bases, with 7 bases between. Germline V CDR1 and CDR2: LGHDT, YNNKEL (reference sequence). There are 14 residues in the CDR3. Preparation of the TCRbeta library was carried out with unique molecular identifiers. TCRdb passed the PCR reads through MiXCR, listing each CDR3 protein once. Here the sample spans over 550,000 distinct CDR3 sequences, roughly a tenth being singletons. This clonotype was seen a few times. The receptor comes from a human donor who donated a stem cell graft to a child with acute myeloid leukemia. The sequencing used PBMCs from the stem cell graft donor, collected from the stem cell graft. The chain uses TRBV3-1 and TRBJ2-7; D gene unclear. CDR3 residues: CASSQGVSSYEQYF. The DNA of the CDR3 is TGTGCCAGCAGCCAAGGAGTCTCCTCCTACGAGCAGTACTTC.